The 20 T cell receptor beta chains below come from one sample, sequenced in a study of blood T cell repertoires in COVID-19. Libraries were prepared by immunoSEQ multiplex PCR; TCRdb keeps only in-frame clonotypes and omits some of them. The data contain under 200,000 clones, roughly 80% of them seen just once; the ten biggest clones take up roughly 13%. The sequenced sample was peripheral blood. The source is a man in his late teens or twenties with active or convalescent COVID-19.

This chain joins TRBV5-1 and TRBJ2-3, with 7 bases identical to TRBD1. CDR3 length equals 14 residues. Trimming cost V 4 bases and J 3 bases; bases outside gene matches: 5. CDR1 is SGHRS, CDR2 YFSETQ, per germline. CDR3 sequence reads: CASSPGGPTDTQYF. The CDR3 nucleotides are TGCGCCAGCAGCCCAGGGGGTCCTACAGATACGCAGTATTTT.

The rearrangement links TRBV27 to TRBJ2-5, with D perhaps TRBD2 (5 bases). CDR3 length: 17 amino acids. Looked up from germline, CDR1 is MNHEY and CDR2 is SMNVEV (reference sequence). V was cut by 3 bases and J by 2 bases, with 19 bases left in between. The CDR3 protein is CASSFRGLGETQETQYF. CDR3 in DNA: TGTGCCAGCAGTTTTCGAGGGCTGGGAGAAACACAAGAGACCCAGTACTTC.

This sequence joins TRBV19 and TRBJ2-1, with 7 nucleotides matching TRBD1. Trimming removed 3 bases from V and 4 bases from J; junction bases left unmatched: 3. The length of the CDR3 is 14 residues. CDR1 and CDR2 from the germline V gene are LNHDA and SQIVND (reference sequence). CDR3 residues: CASSIQGVYNEQFF. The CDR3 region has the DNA TGTGCCAGTAGTATTCAGGGGGTTTACAATGAGCAGTTCTTC. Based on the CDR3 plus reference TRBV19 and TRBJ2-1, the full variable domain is DGGITQSPKYLFRKEGQNVTLSCEQNLNHDAMYWYRQDPGQGLRLIYYSQIVNDFQKGDIAEGYSVSREKKESFPLTVTSAQKNPTAFYLCASSIQGVYNEQFFGPGTRLTVL.

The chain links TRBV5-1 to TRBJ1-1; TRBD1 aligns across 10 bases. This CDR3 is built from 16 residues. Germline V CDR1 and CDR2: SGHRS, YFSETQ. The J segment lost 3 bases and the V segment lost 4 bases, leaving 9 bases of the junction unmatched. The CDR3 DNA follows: TGCGCCAGCAGCCCAAGGACAGGGGGGGAGCACACTGAAGCTTTCTTT. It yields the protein CASSPRTGGEHTEAFF.

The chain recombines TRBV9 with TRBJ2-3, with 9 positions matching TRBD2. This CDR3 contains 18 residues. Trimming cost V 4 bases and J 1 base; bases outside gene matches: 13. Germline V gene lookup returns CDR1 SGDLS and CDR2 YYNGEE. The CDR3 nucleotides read TGTGCCAGCAGCCCCGGTCCGTGGACTAGCGTAGGCACAGATACGCAGTATTTT. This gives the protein CASSPGPWTSVGTDTQYF. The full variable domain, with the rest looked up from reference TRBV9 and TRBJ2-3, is DSGVTQTPKHLITATGQRVTLRCSPRSGDLSVYWYQQSLDQGLQFLIQYYNGEERAKGNILERFSAQQFPDLHSELNLSSLELGDSALYFCASSPGPWTSVGTDTQYFGPGTRLTVL.

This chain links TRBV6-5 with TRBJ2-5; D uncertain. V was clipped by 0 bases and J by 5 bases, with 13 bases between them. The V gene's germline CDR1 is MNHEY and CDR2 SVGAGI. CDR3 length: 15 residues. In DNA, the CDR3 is TGTGCCAGCAGTTACTCTGCTGGGTTCGGGGAGACCCAGTACTTC. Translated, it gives CASSYSAGFGETQYF.

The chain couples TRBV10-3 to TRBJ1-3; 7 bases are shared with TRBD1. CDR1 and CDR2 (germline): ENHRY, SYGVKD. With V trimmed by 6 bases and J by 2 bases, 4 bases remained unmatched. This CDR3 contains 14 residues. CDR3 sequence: CAIRGTAAGNTIYF. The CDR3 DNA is TGTGCCATCAGGGGGACAGCGGCTGGAAACACCATATATTTT.

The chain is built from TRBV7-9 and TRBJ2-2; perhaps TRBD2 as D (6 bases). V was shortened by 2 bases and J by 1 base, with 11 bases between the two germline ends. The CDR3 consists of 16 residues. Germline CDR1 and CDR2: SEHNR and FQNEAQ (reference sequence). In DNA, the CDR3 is TGTGCCAGCAGCTTAAGCGCGGGACTGAACACCGGGGAGCTGTTTTTT. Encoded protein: CASSLSAGLNTGELFF.

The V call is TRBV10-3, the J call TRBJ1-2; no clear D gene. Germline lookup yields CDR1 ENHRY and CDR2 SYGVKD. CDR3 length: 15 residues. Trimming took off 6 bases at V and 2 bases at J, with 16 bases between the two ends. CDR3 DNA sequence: TGTGCCATCAGAAGCCGAGGAAACGAAAACTATGGCTACACCTTC. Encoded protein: CAIRSRGNENYGYTF.

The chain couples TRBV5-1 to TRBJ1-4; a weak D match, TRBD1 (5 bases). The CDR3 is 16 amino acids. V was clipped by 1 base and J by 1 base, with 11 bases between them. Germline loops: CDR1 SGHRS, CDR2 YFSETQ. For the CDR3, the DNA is TGCGCCAGCAGCTTGCAGGCAAGGGGAACTAATGAAAAACTGTTTTTT. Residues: CASSLQARGTNEKLFF.

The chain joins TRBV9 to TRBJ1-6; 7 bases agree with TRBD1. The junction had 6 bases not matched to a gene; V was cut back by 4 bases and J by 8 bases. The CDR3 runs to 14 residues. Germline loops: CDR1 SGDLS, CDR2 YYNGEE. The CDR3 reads CASSSQGTYSPLHF. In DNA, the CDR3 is TGTGCCAGCAGCTCACAGGGGACTTATTCACCCCTCCACTTT.

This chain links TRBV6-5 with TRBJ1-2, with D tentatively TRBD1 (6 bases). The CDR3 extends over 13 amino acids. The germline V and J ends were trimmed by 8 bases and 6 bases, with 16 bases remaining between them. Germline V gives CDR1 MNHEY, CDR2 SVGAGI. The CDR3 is CASEGTKLNGYTF. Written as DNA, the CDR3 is TGTGCCAGCGAAGGGACAAAGCTGAATGGCTACACCTTC.

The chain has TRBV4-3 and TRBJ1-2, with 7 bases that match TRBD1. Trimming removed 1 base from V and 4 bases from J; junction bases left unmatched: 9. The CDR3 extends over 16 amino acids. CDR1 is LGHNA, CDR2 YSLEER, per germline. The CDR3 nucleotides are TGCGCCAGCAGCCAAGGCCCTTATCAGGGGGGCTATGGCTACACCTTC. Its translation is CASSQGPYQGGYGYTF.

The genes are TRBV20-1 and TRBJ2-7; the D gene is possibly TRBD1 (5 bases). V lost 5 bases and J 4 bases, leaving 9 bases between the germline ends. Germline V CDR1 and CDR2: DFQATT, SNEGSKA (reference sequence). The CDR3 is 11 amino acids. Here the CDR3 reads CSALQGYEQYF. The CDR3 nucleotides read TGCAGTGCTCTCCAGGGTTACGAGCAGTACTTC.

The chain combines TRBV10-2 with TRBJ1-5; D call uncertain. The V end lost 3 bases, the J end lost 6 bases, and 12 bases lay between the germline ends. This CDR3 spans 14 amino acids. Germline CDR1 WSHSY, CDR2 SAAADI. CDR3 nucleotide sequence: TGCGCCAGCAGTGATCCGGGTCGGGGTCAGCCCCAGCATTTT. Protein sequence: CASSDPGRGQPQHF.

The CDR3 bases are TGTGCCAGCAGCTTGGTCGGCAGGGTGAACACTGAAGCTTTCTTT. It is translated as CASSLVGRVNTEAFF. This sequence joins TRBV5-6 and TRBJ1-1, with a weak D call TRBD1 (5 bases). CDR3 length equals 15 residues. The germline V gene encodes CDR1 SGHDT and CDR2 YYEEEE. V shed 0 bases and J shed 0 bases, with 9 bases lying between them. Complete variable domain (other parts from reference TRBV5-6 and TRBJ1-1): DAGVTQSPTHLIKTRGQQVTLRCSPKSGHDTVSWYQQALGQGPQFIFQYYEEEERQRGNFPDRFSGHQFPNYSSELNVNALLLGDSALYLCASSLVGRVNTEAFFGQGTRLTVV.

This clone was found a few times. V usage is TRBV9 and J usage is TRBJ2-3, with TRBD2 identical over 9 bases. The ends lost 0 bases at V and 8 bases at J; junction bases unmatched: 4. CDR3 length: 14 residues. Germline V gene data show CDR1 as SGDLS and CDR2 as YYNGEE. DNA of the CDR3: TGTGCCAGCAGCGTAGCGGTTAGCGGGAGTACGCAGTATTTT. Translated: CASSVAVSGSTQYF. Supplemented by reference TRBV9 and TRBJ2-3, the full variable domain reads DSGVTQTPKHLITATGQRVTLRCSPRSGDLSVYWYQQSLDQGLQFLIQYYNGEERAKGNILERFSAQQFPDLHSELNLSSLELGDSALYFCASSVAVSGSTQYFGPGTRLTVL.

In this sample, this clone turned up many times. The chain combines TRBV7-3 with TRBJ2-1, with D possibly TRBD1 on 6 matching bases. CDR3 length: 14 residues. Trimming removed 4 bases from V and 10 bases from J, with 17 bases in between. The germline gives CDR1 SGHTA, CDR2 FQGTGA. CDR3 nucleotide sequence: TGTGCCAGCAGCTCAAGGGGGTCAAGTAGGGAGCAGTTCTTC. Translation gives CASSSRGSSREQFF.

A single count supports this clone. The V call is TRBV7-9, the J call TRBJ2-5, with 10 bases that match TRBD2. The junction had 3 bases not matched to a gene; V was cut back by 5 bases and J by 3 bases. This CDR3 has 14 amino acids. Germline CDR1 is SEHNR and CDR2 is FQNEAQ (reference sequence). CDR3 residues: CASSLLAGEETQYF. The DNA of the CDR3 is TGTGCCAGCAGCCTGCTAGCGGGGGAAGAGACCCAGTACTTC.

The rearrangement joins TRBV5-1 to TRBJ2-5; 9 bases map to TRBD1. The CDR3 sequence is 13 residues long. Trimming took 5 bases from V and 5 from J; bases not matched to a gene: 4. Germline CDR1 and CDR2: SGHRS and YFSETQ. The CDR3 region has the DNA TGCGCCAGCAGGCAACAGGGGGCGGAGACCCAGTACTTC. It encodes CASRQQGAETQYF.